The clone carrying this TCR beta chain was seen at least ten times. The data are from a study of metastatic and nonmetastatic thyroid tumors. Every patient underwent thyroid surgery untreated. TCRdb called clones again from the PCR reads with MiXCR. Of 35,000 to 50,000 clones detected, about 4.3% appear once; the ten largest clones hold about 9.8%. The receptor was isolated from a female donor with papillary thyroid cancer or a benign thyroid nodule (not recorded which). Some clones in this sample may be carry-over from other donors' samples. The specimen sequenced was blood.

In nucleotides, the CDR3 is TGTGCCAGCATTACCCCGGGACTATTAGAGACCCAGTACTTC. Amino acids: CASITPGLLETQYF. This chain uses TRBV2 with TRBJ2-5; 7 nucleotides agree with TRBD2. The J segment lost 4 bases and the V segment lost 7 bases, leaving 9 bases of the junction unmatched. This CDR3 is 14 amino acids long. Germline-derived CDR1 and CDR2 are SNHLY and FYNNEI.